This passage covers 5 T cell receptor beta chains from one sample sequenced in a study of brain metastases from non-small cell lung cancer. Sequenced by immunoSEQ multiplex PCR; TCRdb stores in-frame clones only, minus some. The sample lists 4,500 to 5,000 clones; 70% to 90% were seen once. Sequencing input: tissue from a brain metastasis. Every receptor here comes from a donor older than 35 with non-small cell lung cancer.

The chain uses TRBV6-5 and TRBJ1-6; D may be TRBD1 (6 bases). The length of the CDR3 is 16 residues. Per the germline V gene, CDR1 is MNHEY and CDR2 is SVGAGI. The V end was cut by 2 bases, the J end by 5 bases, with 13 bases between. The CDR3: CASSYRGFKDNSPLHF. The CDR3 DNA reads TGTGCCAGCAGTTACAGGGGGTTTAAGGATAATTCACCCCTCCACTTT.

This chain uses TRBV12-3 or TRBV12-4 with TRBJ1-4; D ambiguous. Trimming cost V 3 bases and J 7 bases, with 3 bases left between them. This CDR3 contains 11 residues. The CDR3 sequence: CASSLSEKLFF. DNA for the CDR3: TGTGCCAGCAGTTTGAGTGAAAAACTGTTTTTT.

This clone was counted only a few times. The chain is built from TRBV28 and TRBJ2-7, with a possible D match to TRBD1 (7 bases). Germline values: CDR1 MDHEN, CDR2 SYDVKM. V dropped 5 bases and J dropped 3 bases, with 20 bases sitting between them. The CDR3 is made up of 16 amino acids. CDR3 nucleotide sequence: TGTGCCAGCAGTCTCATGGGCAGGGGGGCATACTACGAGCAGTACTTC. Translation gives CASSLMGRGAYYEQYF.

DNA for the CDR3: TGTGCCAGCAGTTACGGAACTAGCGGGAGACCGGGTGAGCAGTTCTTC. Its translation is CASSYGTSGRPGEQFF. The V call is TRBV6-6, the J call TRBJ2-1; 11 bases are shared with TRBD2. V lost 2 bases to trimming and J lost 9 bases; unmatched junction nucleotides: 9. Germline CDR1 reads MNHNY; CDR2 reads SVGAGI (reference sequence). CDR3 length: 16 residues.

A single count supports this clone. The rearrangement uses TRBV12-2 and TRBJ2-3; TRBD1 was called by the table and not checked on the DNA. TRBV12-2 is shown as a pseudogene. The CDR3 is 14 residues long. CDR3 in amino acids: CASQGEWHPDTQYF. Written as DNA, the CDR3 is TGTGCAAGTCAGGGGGAGTGGCACCCAGATACGCAGTATTTT.